Listed below are T cell receptor beta chains from one sample, sequenced in a study of blood T cells in healthy people across ages. Using its own MiXCR run on the 5' RACE reads, TCRdb lists one record per CDR3 protein. The sample includes approximately 820,000 distinct CDR3 sequences, around 43% seen only once; the top ten take 15% to 25%. The sample comprised blood. These receptor sequences come from a man between 60 and 70 years old in good health. Each CDR3 is given with its conserved first and last residue. Fields, in order: clone size, J gene, D gene, V gene, CDR3 DNA, CDR3 protein. D genes are given only for firm matches. Clone size, where shown, is once, few, many, or a class for clones that have expanded.

few TRBJ2-1 TRBD2 TRBV20-1 TGCAGTGCTAGAGATCATTGGTCGCGGGGGGGCCAGGTACGGAGCTCCTACAATGAGCAGTTCTTC CSARDHWSRGGQVRSSYNEQFF
- TRBJ2-7 - TRBV15 TGTGCCACCAGCAGCCAGGGAGAGGACGAGCAGTACTTC CATSSQGEDEQYF
- TRBJ1-5 - TRBV27 TGTGCCAGCAGTTATTCAGGGTTCAATCAGCCCCAGCATTTT CASSYSGFNQPQHF
few TRBJ2-7 - TRBV11-2 TGTGCCAGCAGCTTATTCAAGGGTCCCGAGCAGTACTTC CASSLFKGPEQYF
- TRBJ2-3 TRBD1 TRBV7-2 TGTGCCAGCAGCTCGGACAGGGGGACAGATACGCAGTATTTT CASSSDRGTDTQYF
- TRBJ2-4 TRBD1 TRBV5-1 TGCGCCAGCAGCCCTCGGACCGACAGGGGCATTCGGTACTTC CASSPRTDRGIRYF
many TRBJ2-7 - TRBV29-1 TGCAGCGCTGGGTACGCACAGAACCACGAGCAGTACTTC CSAGYAQNHEQYF
- TRBJ2-5 - TRBV6-2/TRBV6-3 TGTGCCAGCAGTTGGGGCAGGTCCCAAGAGACCCAGTACTTC CASSWGRSQETQYF
few TRBJ2-1 TRBD2 TRBV2 TGTGCCAGCAGTGACGGTGTGAAGCGGGGGGGCTCGGATGAGCAGTTCTTC CASSDGVKRGGSDEQFF
few TRBJ2-3 - TRBV2 TGTGCCAGCAGGGGGGGACCGAGGGGGTCAGATACGCAGTATTTT CASRGGPRGSDTQYF
few TRBJ1-4 TRBD1 TRBV11-3 TGTGCCAGCAGCTTGAACAGGGGCCCAACAGCTGAAAAACTGTTTTTT CASSLNRGPTAEKLFF
- TRBJ2-1 TRBD1 TRBV15 TGTGCCACCAGCAGACAGGGGGCAAGCTACAATGAGCAGTTCTTC CATSRQGASYNEQFF
few TRBJ2-1 - TRBV20-1 TGCAGTGCTAGAGAGCTCGGGGCCCAGCAGTTCTTC CSARELGAQQFF